The rows below give T cell receptor beta chains drawn from one sample of a study of cytomegalovirus exposure and HLA in healthy donors. Sequenced by immunoSEQ multiplex PCR; TCRdb stores in-frame clones only, minus some. The sample records 90,000 to 150,000 clones, roughly 14% being singletons. Sequencing was carried out using PBMCs. Receptor source: a woman aged 18-29 years in good health and CMV-seronegative. Each CDR3 is given with its conserved first and last residue. A D gene is named only where the DNA matches it firmly. A row's size may be missing; if present it is once, few, many or a size class.

.	.	TRBV4-3	TRBJ2-3	CASSQDFGTDTQYF	TGCGCCAGCAGCCAAGATTTCGGCACAGATACGCAGTATTTT
.	TRBD1	TRBV5-4	TRBJ2-3	CASSSTGGAFRDTQYF	TGTGCCAGCAGCTCCACAGGGGGCGCGTTTAGGGATACGCAGTATTTT
.	.	TRBV6-1	TRBJ1-5	CASSVRVPPQHF	TGTGCCAGCAGTGTCAGGGTTCCGCCCCAGCATTTT
.	.	TRBV10-2	TRBJ2-5	CASSEGEQAGQETQYF	TGCGCCAGCAGTGAGGGCGAGCAGGCCGGTCAAGAGACCCAGTACTTC
few	TRBD1	TRBV7-9	TRBJ1-5	CASSLAGAGQNQPQHF	TGTGCCAGCAGCTTAGCGGGTGCGGGACAGAATCAGCCCCAGCATTTT
few	.	TRBV5-1	TRBJ1-3	CASSPQGIGNTIYF	TGCGCCAGCAGCCCCCAGGGGATTGGAAACACCATATATTTT
few	TRBD1	TRBV6-5	TRBJ2-3	CASSGRGRVTDTQYF	TGTGCCTCTTCCGGCAGGGGGCGGGTGACAGATACGCAGTATTTT
.	TRBD2	TRBV7-3	TRBJ2-1	CASSWGRLAGARNEQFF	TGTGCCAGCAGCTGGGGGAGACTAGCGGGAGCTCGCAATGAGCAGTTCTTC
.	.	TRBV28	TRBJ2-1	CASTDTSDEQFF	TGTGCCAGCACTGACACGTCGGATGAGCAGTTCTTC
.	.	TRBV5-1	TRBJ2-7	CASSSRGTYEQYF	TGCGCCAGCAGCTCCAGGGGAACCTACGAGCAGTACTTC
few	TRBD2	TRBV7-8	TRBJ2-7	CASSSLAGGPAYEQYF	TGTGCCAGCAGCTCGCTAGCGGGAGGGCCAGCCTACGAGCAGTACTTC
few	TRBD1	TRBV18	TRBJ1-2	CASSPGTGVYYGYTF	TGTGCCAGCTCACCGGGGACAGGGGTATACTATGGCTACACCTTC
.	TRBD1	TRBV4-1	TRBJ1-2	CASSATGAAGANYGYTF	TGCGCCAGCAGCGCGACAGGGGCAGCCGGAGCTAACTATGGCTACACCTTC
.	.	TRBV6-1	TRBJ2-7	CASSPAGLDEQYF	TGTGCTAGCAGCCCTGCAGGGTTAGACGAGCAGTACTTC
few	.	TRBV7-2	TRBJ2-1	CASSLVGGTPYNEQFF	TGTGCCAGCAGCTTAGTTGGGGGGACCCCGTACAATGAGCAGTTCTTC
few	TRBD1	TRBV7-9	TRBJ1-1	CASSTDRGTEAFF	TGTGCCAGCAGCACCGACAGGGGTACTGAAGCTTTCTTT
.	TRBD1	TRBV30	TRBJ2-3	CAAPGTGRTDTQYF	TGTGCCGCGCCCGGGACAGGACGCACAGATACGCAGTATTTT